This T cell receptor beta chain was sequenced during a study of T cells in women clearing cervical HPV infection. Only in-frame clones appear in the TCRdb table, and some are missing; sequencing was by immunoSEQ multiplex PCR. The repertoire table contains some 30,000 clones. Turning to this clone: From the germline J gene comes the end of the CDR3, since the read stops 3 residues before it.

Germline V gene lookup returns CDR1 SGHRS and CDR2 YFSETQ. V lost 4 bases, J lost 4 bases, and 9 bases stayed unmatched. This CDR3 has 15 residues. What was sequenced was blood buffy coat. The chain has TRBV5-1 and TRBJ2-7; 9 bases match TRBD2. The receptor's source is a woman between 18 and 75 years old with a cervical HPV16 infection that either progressed to CIN3+ or cleared (not recorded which). CDR3 protein: CASSPWTSAAYEQYF. Incomplete CDR3 DNA: TGCGCCAGCAGCCCCTGGACTAGCGCCGCATACGAG.